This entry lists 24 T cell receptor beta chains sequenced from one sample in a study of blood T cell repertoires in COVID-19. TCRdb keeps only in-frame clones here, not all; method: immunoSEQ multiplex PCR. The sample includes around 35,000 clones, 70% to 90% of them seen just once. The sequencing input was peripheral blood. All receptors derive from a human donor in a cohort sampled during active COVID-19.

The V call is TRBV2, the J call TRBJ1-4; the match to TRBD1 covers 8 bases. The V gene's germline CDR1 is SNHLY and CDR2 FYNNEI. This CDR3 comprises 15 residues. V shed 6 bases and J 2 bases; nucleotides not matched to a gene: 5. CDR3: CASSYRGVTNEKLFF. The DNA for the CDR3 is TGTGCCAGCAGCTACAGGGGGGTGACTAATGAAAAACTGTTTTTT. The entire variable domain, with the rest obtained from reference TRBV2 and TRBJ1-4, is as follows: EPEVTQTPSHQVTQMGQEVILRCVPISNHLYFYWYRQILGQKVEFLVSFYNNEISEKSEIFDDQFSVERPDGSNFTLKIRSTKLEDSAMYFCASSYRGVTNEKLFFGSGTQLSVL.

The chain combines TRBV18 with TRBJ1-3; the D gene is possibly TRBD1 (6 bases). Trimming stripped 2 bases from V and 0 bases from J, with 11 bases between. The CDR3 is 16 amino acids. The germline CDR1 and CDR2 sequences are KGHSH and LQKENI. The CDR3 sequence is CASSPTGNDSGNTIYF. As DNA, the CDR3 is TGTGCCAGCTCACCAACAGGGAACGACTCTGGAAACACCATATATTTT.

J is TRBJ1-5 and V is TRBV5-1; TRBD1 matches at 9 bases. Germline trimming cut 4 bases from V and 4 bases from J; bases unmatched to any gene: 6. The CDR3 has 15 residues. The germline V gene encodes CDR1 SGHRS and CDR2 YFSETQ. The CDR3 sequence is CASSQGQGINQPQHF. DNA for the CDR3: TGCGCCAGCAGCCAAGGACAGGGGATAAATCAGCCCCAGCATTTT. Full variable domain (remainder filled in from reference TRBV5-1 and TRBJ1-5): KAGVTQTPRYLIKTRGQQVTLSCSPISGHRSVSWYQQTPGQGLQFLFEYFSETQRNKGNFPGRFSGRQFSNSRSEMNVSTLELGDSALYLCASSQGQGINQPQHFGDGTRLSIL.

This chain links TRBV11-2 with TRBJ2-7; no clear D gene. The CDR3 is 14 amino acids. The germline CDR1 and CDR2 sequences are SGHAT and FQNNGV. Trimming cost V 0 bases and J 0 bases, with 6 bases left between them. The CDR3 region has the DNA TGTGCCAGCAGCTTAGATCCCTACTCCTACGAGCAGTACTTC. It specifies CASSLDPYSYEQYF.

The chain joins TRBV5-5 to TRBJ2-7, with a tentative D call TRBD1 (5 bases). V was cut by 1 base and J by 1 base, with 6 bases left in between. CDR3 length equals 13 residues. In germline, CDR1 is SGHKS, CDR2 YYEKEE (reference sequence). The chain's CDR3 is CASSLTGSYEQYF. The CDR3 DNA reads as TGTGCCAGCAGCTTGACAGGATCCTACGAGCAGTACTTC.

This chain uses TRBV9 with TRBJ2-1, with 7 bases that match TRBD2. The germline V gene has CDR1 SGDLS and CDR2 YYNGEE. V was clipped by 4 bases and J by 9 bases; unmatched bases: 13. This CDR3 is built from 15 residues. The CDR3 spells CASSQTQLASGEQFF. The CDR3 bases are TGTGCCAGCAGCCAAACCCAACTAGCGTCGGGTGAGCAGTTCTTC.

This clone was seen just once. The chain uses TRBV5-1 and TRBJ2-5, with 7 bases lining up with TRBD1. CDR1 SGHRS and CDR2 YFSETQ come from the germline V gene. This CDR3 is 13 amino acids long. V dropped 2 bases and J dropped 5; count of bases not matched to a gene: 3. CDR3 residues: CASSFGRGETQYF. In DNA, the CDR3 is TGCGCCAGCAGCTTCGGCAGGGGGGAGACCCAGTACTTC. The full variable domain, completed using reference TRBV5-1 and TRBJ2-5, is KAGVTQTPRYLIKTRGQQVTLSCSPISGHRSVSWYQQTPGQGLQFLFEYFSETQRNKGNFPGRFSGRQFSNSRSEMNVSTLELGDSALYLCASSFGRGETQYFGPGTRLLVL.

The CDR3 DNA sequence: TGTGCCAGCTCACCAGCCGGGACAGGGGTCTATGGCTACACCTTC. It is translated as CASSPAGTGVYGYTF. V and J are TRBV18 and TRBJ1-2; 10 nucleotides align to TRBD1. This CDR3 has 15 amino acids. V trimming: 2 bases; J trimming: 4 bases; junction bases outside the gene matches: 4. The germline CDR1 and CDR2 sequences are KGHSH and LQKENI.

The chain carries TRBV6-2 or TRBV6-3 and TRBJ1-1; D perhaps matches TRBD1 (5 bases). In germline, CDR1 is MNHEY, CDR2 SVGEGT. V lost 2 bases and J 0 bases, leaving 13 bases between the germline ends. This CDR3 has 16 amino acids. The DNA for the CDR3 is TGTGCCAGCAGTTACCCAACAGGTGGGGTGAACACTGAAGCTTTCTTT. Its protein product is CASSYPTGGVNTEAFF.

The CDR3 coding sequence is TGCAGCACTGCATCTGCAGCGTACAATGAGCAGTTCTTC. This translates into CSTASAAYNEQFF. This chain joins TRBV29-1 and TRBJ2-1; the D is unclear. Germline assignment: CDR1 SQVTM and CDR2 ANQGSEA. The V end lost 8 bases, the J end lost 4 bases, and 15 bases lay between the germline ends. CDR3 length: 13 amino acids.

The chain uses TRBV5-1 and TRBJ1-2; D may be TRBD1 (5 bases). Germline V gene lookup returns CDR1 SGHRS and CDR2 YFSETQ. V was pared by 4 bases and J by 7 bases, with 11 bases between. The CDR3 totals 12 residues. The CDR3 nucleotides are TGCGCCAGCAGCCCCAGACAGTCTGGCTACACCTTC. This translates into CASSPRQSGYTF. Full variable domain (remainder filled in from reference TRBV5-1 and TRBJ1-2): KAGVTQTPRYLIKTRGQQVTLSCSPISGHRSVSWYQQTPGQGLQFLFEYFSETQRNKGNFPGRFSGRQFSNSRSEMNVSTLELGDSALYLCASSPRQSGYTFGSGTRLTVV.

For the CDR3, the DNA is TGCGCCAGCAGTTCAGCGCGGAGGGCAACAGATACGCAGTATTTT. Its protein product is CASSSARRATDTQYF. V usage is TRBV5-1 and J usage is TRBJ2-3; tentatively, D is TRBD2 (6 bases). The CDR3 spans 15 residues. V was cut by 5 bases and J by 3 bases, with 16 bases left in between. The germline gives CDR1 SGHRS, CDR2 YFSETQ.

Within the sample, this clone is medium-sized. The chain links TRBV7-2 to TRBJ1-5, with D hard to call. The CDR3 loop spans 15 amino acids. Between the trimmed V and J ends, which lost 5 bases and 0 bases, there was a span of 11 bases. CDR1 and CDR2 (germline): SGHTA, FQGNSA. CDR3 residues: CASSPSLNSNQPQHF. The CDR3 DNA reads TGTGCCAGCAGCCCTAGTTTGAATAGCAATCAGCCCCAGCATTTT. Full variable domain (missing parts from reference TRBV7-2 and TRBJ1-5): GAGVSQSPSNKVTEKGKDVELRCDPISGHTALYWYRQSLGQGLEFLIYFQGNSAPDKSGLPSDRFSAERTGGSVSTLTIQRTQQEDSAVYLCASSPSLNSNQPQHFGDGTRLSIL.

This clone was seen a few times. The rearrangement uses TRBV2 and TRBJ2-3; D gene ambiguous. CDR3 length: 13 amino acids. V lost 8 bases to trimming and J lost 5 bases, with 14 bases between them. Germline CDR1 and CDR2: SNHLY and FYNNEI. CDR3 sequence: CASSGSVVDTQYF. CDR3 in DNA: TGTGCCAGCTCAGGTAGTGTCGTAGATACGCAGTATTTT.

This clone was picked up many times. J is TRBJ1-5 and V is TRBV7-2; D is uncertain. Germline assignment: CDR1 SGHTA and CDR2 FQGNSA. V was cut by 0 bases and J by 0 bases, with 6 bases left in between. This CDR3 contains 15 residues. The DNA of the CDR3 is TGTGCCAGCAGCTTAGCACTTAATAGCAATCAGCCCCAGCATTTT. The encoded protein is CASSLALNSNQPQHF.

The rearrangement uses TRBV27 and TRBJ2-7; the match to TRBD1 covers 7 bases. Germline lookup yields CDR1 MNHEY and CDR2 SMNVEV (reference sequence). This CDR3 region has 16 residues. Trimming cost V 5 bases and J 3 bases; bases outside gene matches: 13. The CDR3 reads CASSPKVTGKGYEQYF. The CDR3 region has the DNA TGTGCCAGCAGTCCTAAAGTGACAGGGAAGGGCTACGAGCAGTACTTC.

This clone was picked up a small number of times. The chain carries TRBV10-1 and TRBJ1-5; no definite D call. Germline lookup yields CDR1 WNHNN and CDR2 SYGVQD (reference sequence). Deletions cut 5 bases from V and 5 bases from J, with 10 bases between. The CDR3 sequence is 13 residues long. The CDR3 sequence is CASSHFVDQPQHF. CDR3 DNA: TGCGCCAGCAGTCACTTTGTAGATCAGCCCCAGCATTTT.

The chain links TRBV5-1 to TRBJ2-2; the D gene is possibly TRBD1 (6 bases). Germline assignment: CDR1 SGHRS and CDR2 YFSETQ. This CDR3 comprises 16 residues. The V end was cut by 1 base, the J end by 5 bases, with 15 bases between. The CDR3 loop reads CASSLLAGVKTGELFF. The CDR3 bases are TGCGCCAGCAGCTTGTTGGCAGGGGTTAAAACCGGGGAGCTGTTTTTT.

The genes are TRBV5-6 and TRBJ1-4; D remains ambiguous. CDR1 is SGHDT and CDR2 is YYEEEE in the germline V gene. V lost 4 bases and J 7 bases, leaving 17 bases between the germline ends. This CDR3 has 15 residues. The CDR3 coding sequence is TGTGCCAGCAGCCCCCGGTGGGCCTTGGGTGAAAAACTGTTTTTT. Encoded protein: CASSPRWALGEKLFF.

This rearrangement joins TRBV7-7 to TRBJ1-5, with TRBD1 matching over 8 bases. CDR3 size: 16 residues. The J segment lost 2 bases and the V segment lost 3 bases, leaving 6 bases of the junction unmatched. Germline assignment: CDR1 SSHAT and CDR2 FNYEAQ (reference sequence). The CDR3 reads CASSFDWGQGNQPQHF. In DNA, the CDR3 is TGTGCCAGCAGCTTTGATTGGGGACAGGGCAATCAGCCCCAGCATTTT.

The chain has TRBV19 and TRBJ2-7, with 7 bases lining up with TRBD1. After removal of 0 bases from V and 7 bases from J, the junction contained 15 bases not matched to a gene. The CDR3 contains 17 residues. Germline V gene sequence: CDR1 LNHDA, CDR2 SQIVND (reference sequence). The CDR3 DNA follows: TGTGCCAGTAGTATAGATACCACAGGACAGGCTTCTACGGAGCAGTACTTC. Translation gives CASSIDTTGQASTEQYF.

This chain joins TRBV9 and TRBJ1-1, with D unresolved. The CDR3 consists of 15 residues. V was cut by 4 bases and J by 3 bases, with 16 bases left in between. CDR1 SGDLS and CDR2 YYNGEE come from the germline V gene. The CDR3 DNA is TGTGCCAGCAGCCCCAACATAGAGGGAGACACTGAAGCTTTCTTT. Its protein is CASSPNIEGDTEAFF.

The CDR3 DNA sequence: TGTGCCAGCATGAGATGGGACAGTCGGGAGCTGTTTTTT. Its protein product is CASMRWDSRELFF. V gene TRBV6-5 combines with J gene TRBJ2-2, with TRBD1 matching over 7 bases. Germline CDR1 is MNHEY and CDR2 is SVGAGI. Losses at the gene ends were 7 bases for V and 9 bases for J; bases not matched to a gene: 8. This CDR3 contains 13 residues.

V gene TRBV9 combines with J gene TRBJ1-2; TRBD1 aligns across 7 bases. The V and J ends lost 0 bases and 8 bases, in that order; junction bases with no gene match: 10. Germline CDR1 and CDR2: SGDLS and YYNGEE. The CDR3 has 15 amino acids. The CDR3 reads CASSVEGTRGQGYTF. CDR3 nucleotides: TGTGCCAGCAGCGTAGAGGGGACGAGGGGGCAAGGCTACACCTTC. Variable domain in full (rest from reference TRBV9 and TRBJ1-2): DSGVTQTPKHLITATGQRVTLRCSPRSGDLSVYWYQQSLDQGLQFLIQYYNGEERAKGNILERFSAQQFPDLHSELNLSSLELGDSALYFCASSVEGTRGQGYTFGSGTRLTVV.